Listed below are T cell receptor beta chains from one sample, sequenced in a study of T cell responses to AZD1222 COVID-19 vaccine. TCRdb's copy holds only in-frame clones and misses some; the assay was immunoSEQ multiplex PCR. The sample has 90,000 to 150,000 clones, roughly 87% seen once. The starting material was peripheral blood, obtained 28 days after the second AZD1222 dose. The receptors here all came from an adult who received the AZD1222 COVID-19 vaccine. The CDR3 runs from the conserved cysteine through the conserved F or W. A D gene is named only where the DNA matches it firmly. The size entry is marked missing in some rows and otherwise reads once, few, many or a size class.

TRBV19	-	TRBJ1-4	-	CASSIWGATNEKLFF	TGTGCCAGTAGTATTTGGGGGGCGACTAATGAAAAACTGTTTTTT
TRBV24-1	-	TRBJ1-2	-	CATSDAGPLYGYTF	TGTGCCACCAGTGATGCTGGACCCCTCTATGGCTACACCTTC
TRBV5-5	-	TRBJ2-7	TRBD2	CASTSGAGVEQYF	TGTGCCAGCACTTCGGGAGCGGGGGTCGAGCAGTACTTC
TRBV7-8	few	TRBJ1-4	TRBD1	CASSLGQVDNEKLFF	TGTGCCAGCAGCCTAGGACAGGTCGATAATGAAAAACTGTTTTTT
TRBV15	once	TRBJ2-5	-	CATSRDLRETQYF	TGTGCCACCAGCAGAGATCTTCGAGAGACCCAGTACTTC
TRBV7-3	-	TRBJ2-1	-	CASSLSPDAYNEQFF	TGTGCCAGCAGCTTATCCCCCGACGCCTACAATGAGCAGTTCTTC
TRBV7-9	-	TRBJ2-3	-	CASSFGGGTDTQYF	TGTGCCAGCAGCTTTGGGGGAGGCACAGATACGCAGTATTTT
TRBV19	-	TRBJ1-2	-	CASSIGGGSVIGYTF	TGTGCCAGTAGTATCGGAGGAGGGAGTGTGATCGGCTACACCTTC
TRBV18	-	TRBJ2-1	TRBD2	CASSPGEPRGATYNEQFF	TGTGCCAGCTCACCGGGTGAACCGCGGGGGGCCACCTACAATGAGCAGTTCTTC
TRBV7-9	-	TRBJ1-1	-	CASSPGFLEAFF	TGTGCCAGCAGCCCCGGGTTTCTGGAAGCTTTCTTT
TRBV5-1	-	TRBJ2-2	-	CASSGGANTGELFF	TGCGCCAGCAGCGGGGGGGCTAACACCGGGGAGCTGTTTTTT
TRBV10-3	once	TRBJ2-1	-	CAISAGTPRGEQFF	TGTGCCATCAGTGCCGGGACTCCGAGGGGAGAGCAGTTCTTC
TRBV4-1	-	TRBJ1-6	-	CASSQDRGSPLHF	TGCGCCAGCAGCCAAGACAGAGGGTCACCCCTCCACTTT
TRBV7-2	-	TRBJ1-1	-	CASSFLTGLAEAFF	TGTGCCAGCAGCTTCCTTACAGGGTTGGCTGAAGCTTTCTTT
TRBV7-8	-	TRBJ2-5	-	CASNAGTKETQYF	TGTGCCAGCAACGCTGGGACGAAAGAGACCCAGTACTTC
TRBV18	-	TRBJ2-6	-	CASSPQTGAFSSGANVLTF	TGTGCCAGCTCACCACAAACCGGGGCTTTTAGCTCTGGGGCCAACGTCCTGACTTTC
TRBV7-2	-	TRBJ1-5	-	CASSQTGGNQPQHF	TGTGCCAGCAGCCAAACCGGTGGCAATCAGCCCCAGCATTTT
TRBV19	-	TRBJ2-5	-	CASSKQPGSQETQYF	TGTGCCAGTAGTAAGCAACCGGGGTCCCAAGAGACCCAGTACTTC
TRBV11-2	-	TRBJ2-3	TRBD2	CASRQTSGGRPNTQYF	TGTGCCAGCAGGCAAACTAGCGGGGGGCGCCCAAATACGCAGTATTTT
TRBV29-1	once	TRBJ2-7	TRBD1	CSGAGTGYEQYF	TGCAGCGGGGCCGGGACAGGCTACGAGCAGTACTTC
TRBV7-2	-	TRBJ2-3	-	CASSTYNRGTDTQYF	TGTGCCAGCAGCACGTACAACAGGGGCACAGATACGCAGTATTTT
TRBV7-9	-	TRBJ1-1	-	CASSLDGSGKNTEAFF	TGTGCCAGCAGCTTAGATGGGAGTGGGAAGAACACTGAAGCTTTCTTT
TRBV15	-	TRBJ2-6	-	CATSRDLSGANVLTF	TGTGCCACCAGCAGAGACCTCTCTGGGGCCAACGTCCTGACTTTC
TRBV19	-	TRBJ1-5	-	CASSLSRVQPQHF	TGTGCCAGTAGTCTTAGTCGGGTTCAGCCCCAGCATTTT
TRBV13	-	TRBJ1-6	-	CASSSGNSPLHF	TGTGCCAGCAGCTCGGGCAATTCACCCCTCCACTTT
TRBV5-1	-	TRBJ2-1	-	CASSLAPQRSSYNEQFF	TGCGCCAGCAGCTTGGCCCCCCAGCGGAGCTCCTACAATGAGCAGTTCTTC
TRBV7-8	-	TRBJ1-5	TRBD1	CASSPHRGTGNQPQHF	TGTGCCAGCAGCCCCCACCGGGGGACAGGGAATCAGCCCCAGCATTTT
TRBV28	-	TRBJ1-4	-	CASSLRPQGNEKLFF	TGTGCCAGCAGTTTACGGCCCCAGGGGAATGAAAAACTGTTTTTT
TRBV5-5	-	TRBJ2-3	TRBD2	CASSLLTSGGGLDTQYF	TGTGCCAGCAGCTTACTTACTAGCGGGGGGGGACTTGATACGCAGTATTTT
TRBV15	-	TRBJ1-1	TRBD1	CATSRERTGIMNTEAFF	TGTGCCACCAGCAGAGAACGGACAGGGATCATGAACACTGAAGCTTTCTTT
TRBV28	once	TRBJ1-3	-	CASSGGGAAGNTIYF	TGTGCCAGCAGTGGCGGGGGTGCAGCTGGAAACACCATATATTTT
TRBV19	-	TRBJ1-4	-	CASSIAGGSRREKLFF	TGTGCCAGTAGTATAGCTGGCGGGTCCAGGCGTGAAAAACTGTTTTTT
TRBV7-9	-	TRBJ1-1	TRBD1	CASSLDLGQGEAFF	TGTGCCAGCAGCTTAGATCTGGGACAGGGGGAAGCTTTCTTT
TRBV28	-	TRBJ1-2	-	CASSLSRGLTYGYTF	TGTGCCAGCAGTTTAAGCCGGGGCCTGACCTATGGCTACACCTTC
TRBV19	-	TRBJ1-1	TRBD1	CASSPTGLGNTEAFF	TGTGCCAGTAGTCCGACAGGGCTTGGGAACACTGAAGCTTTCTTT
TRBV2	-	TRBJ2-4	TRBD1	CASRGRTGRNIQNIQYF	TGTGCCAGCAGGGGCAGGACAGGCCGCAATATCCAAAACATTCAGTACTTC
TRBV30	-	TRBJ2-1	-	CAWSVRRGLSEQFF	TGTGCCTGGAGTGTACGAAGAGGTTTGAGTGAGCAGTTCTTC
TRBV7-2	-	TRBJ1-1	-	CASSYSGGQVGAFF	TGTGCCAGCAGCTACTCGGGCGGGCAGGTCGGAGCTTTCTTT
TRBV5-1	-	TRBJ1-5	-	CASTRVRDNQPQHF	TGCGCCAGCACCCGGGTTAGAGACAATCAGCCCCAGCATTTT
TRBV20-1	-	TRBJ1-2	-	CSALPFYGYTF	TGCAGTGCTCTCCCCTTCTATGGCTACACCTTC
TRBV6-5	-	TRBJ1-1	-	CASRREPLNTEAFF	TGTGCCAGCAGGCGGGAACCGTTGAACACTGAAGCTTTCTTT
TRBV7-8	-	TRBJ1-5	TRBD1	CASSTDGQGADQPQHF	TGTGCCAGCAGCACCGATGGACAGGGGGCGGATCAGCCCCAGCATTTT
TRBV19	-	TRBJ1-4	TRBD1	CASKDRRYTTNEKLFF	TGTGCCAGTAAGGACAGGAGGTACACAACTAATGAAAAACTGTTTTTT
TRBV21-1	-	TRBJ2-2	-	CASKETNTGELFF	TGTGCCAGCAAGGAAACGAACACCGGGGAGCTGTTTTTT
TRBV19	once	TRBJ2-7	-	CASSPRQAPRTYEQYF	TGTGCCAGTAGTCCCCGACAGGCCCCTAGGACCTACGAGCAGTACTTC
TRBV5-1	-	TRBJ2-1	TRBD1	CASSAARQGDNEQFF	TGCGCCAGCAGCGCGGCCCGACAGGGAGACAATGAGCAGTTCTTC
TRBV11-1	-	TRBJ2-5	TRBD1	CASSSGQGVKETQYF	TGTGCCAGCAGCTCGGGACAGGGGGTAAAAGAGACCCAGTACTTC
TRBV10-3	-	TRBJ2-3	-	CALAEGGTDTQYF	TGTGCCCTGGCGGAGGGGGGGACAGATACGCAGTATTTT
TRBV2	-	TRBJ1-2	TRBD1	CASSVGQAGGYTF	TGTGCCAGCAGTGTAGGACAGGCGGGAGGCTACACCTTC
TRBV6-5	-	TRBJ1-3	-	CASRPRQGNTIYF	TGTGCCAGCAGACCCCGACAGGGAAACACCATATATTTT
TRBV24-1	-	TRBJ2-5	-	CATSDGLPSGETQYF	TGTGCCACCAGTGACGGACTGCCTTCGGGTGAGACCCAGTACTTC
TRBV7-9	-	TRBJ1-1	TRBD1	CASSSLPGQGGDEAFF	TGTGCCAGCAGCTCCCTCCCCGGACAGGGGGGAGATGAAGCTTTCTTT
TRBV29-1	-	TRBJ1-4	TRBD1	CSVVTRLPDRVNEKLFF	TGCAGCGTTGTTACTCGCCTCCCGGACAGGGTTAATGAAAAACTGTTTTTT
TRBV7-9	-	TRBJ1-1	-	CASSLAGGGGTEAFF	TGTGCCAGCAGCTTAGCGGGGGGAGGAGGCACTGAAGCTTTCTTT